This T cell receptor beta chain appears in the sequencing data of a study of cytomegalovirus exposure and HLA in healthy donors (dated by TCRdb to 2016 to 2017). About the investigation overall: According to an earlier analysis of a few hundred of the donors, some 180 million T cells yielded 117 million unique TCR beta sequences and about 300 Gb of sequence data. Around 320 gigabases of sequencing data and 80 million or so unique TCR sequences were included in an early release covering about 600 HLA-typed donors. Of the roughly 400 genotyped donors, roughly 85% fell in the genetic ancestry cluster associated with self-reported Caucasian donors. The study was designed to test whether signatures of past pathogen exposure could be identified by cataloging public T cell receptors. Using immunosequencing, the study profiled T cell repertoires from 550 to 750 subjects and related those repertoires to cytomegalovirus serostatus. Besides the first cohort of 666 subjects, a separate validation cohort made up of 120 different subjects was used. To predict cytomegalovirus infection status, the study combined high-throughput TCR immunosequencing, statistical association of individual TCRs with disease status, and machine learning. A later analysis re-examined previously published TCR beta repertoires from hundreds of donors and added high-resolution HLA genotyping to investigate patterns of TCR occurrence. In the later analysis, no new phenotypic data were used to find candidate immune exposures; instead, reliance was placed on TCR beta sequences and their occurrence across donors. To decide whether each TCR beta V gene segment behaved as functional or pseudogenic, an earlier analysis of 587 of the donors relied on high-throughput TCR beta sequencing. Donor age, sex, ethnicity and CMV serostatus were collected together with the repertoire data. Genome-wide SNP genotypes for about 60% of the roughly 670 donors were used in a later genetic analysis, which treated that subset as a discovery cohort. Every discovery cohort repertoire had been produced on one sequencing platform. HLA typing covered class I and class II loci at four-digit resolution. The number of donors typed differed by locus, with roughly 620-630 for A, B, C, DRB1 and DQB1, around 560 for DQA1, 606 for DPA1, and approximately 470 for DPB1. Roughly 5 DR-DQ haplotypes were handled as single units for association and clustering because linkage in the cohort was strong. Among around 400 genotyped donors of the cohort, an average of approximately 240,000 unique TCR beta nucleotide sequences was sequenced per donor, of which 15% to 20% were non-productive. Findings and caveats that apply to the study as a whole: Immune exposure information for the cohort was limited to CMV serostatus. Most CMV-associated TCR beta chains appeared to be HLA-restricted in a later analysis, and the HLA associations seemed to be driven largely by CMV exposure. The earlier analysis of approximately 590 of the donors excluded approximately 15 rarely observed V segments, including chromosome 9 orphons, because counts were too low. In both the original and validation cohorts, the classifier was reported to diagnose cytomegalovirus status with high specificity and sensitivity. A later analysis associated roughly 17,000 TCR beta sequences with specific HLA alleles at a false discovery rate of 0.05. HLA typing was unavailable for some donors at each locus, so association tests used only the typed subset. Sequencing depth was assumed to be roughly uniform across donors in the presence/absence analyses, though that assumption may not hold. In the study, approximately 160 TCR beta chains were listed as associated with cytomegalovirus. Some IMGT-functional V segments, including TRBV6-2 and TRBV6-3, could not be told apart with the 87-base-pair reads, so those segments were excluded. Several of the top co-occurrence clusters appeared to be linked to parvovirus B19, influenza, CMV and Epstein-Barr virus, according to a later analysis. Only TCR beta chains were sequenced in this cohort, and the absence of alpha or paired-chain data limited detectable features. Broadly in line with IMGT annotations, most TCR beta V segments showed up in productive rearrangements about 87% or about 30% of the time in an earlier analysis of some 590 of the donors. In a later analysis, TCR association rates were found to vary across HLA loci, with the most associated TCRs seen for DRB1 alleles and the fewest for HLA-C alleles. In a later analysis, HLA-associated TCR beta chains were found to be more clonally expanded and to have lower generation probabilities than equally common non-associated chains. When HLA alleles, especially DR and DQ, strongly co-occurred, TCR associations were difficult to assign to individual alleles. It was suggested by the authors that the approach could potentially be generalized to other disease states and immunological phenotypes. A cluster of highly shared sequence variants was judged likely to be a technical artifact of the sequencing pipeline. An association between a missense DCLRE1C variant and V-gene and J-gene trimming of TCR beta chains was found in a later genetic analysis and replicated in an independent cohort. A further reported finding was that TCR beta sequences accurately predicted the HLA-A and HLA-B alleles for most subjects in the first cohort. Most TCR sequences were observed very rarely across donors, whereas some public TCRs were present in many individuals. Three of the identified cytomegalovirus-associated TCR beta chains were confirmed in vitro to be specific for cytomegalovirus antigens. Linkage disequilibrium might explain the correlated functional status among segregating V segments, but an unknown experimental factor could not be excluded. A later genetic analysis reported fewer N-insertions in productive TCRs among donors in an Asian-associated ancestry cluster than the roughly 620-donor mean.

The CDR3 runs 14 residues from the cysteine to the phenylalanine. CDR3 DNA only is kept here, 42 bases in frame from base 1. CDR1 and CDR2 (MGHRA, YSYEKL) derive from the germline V gene. Trimming takes 3 bases off V and 2 bases off J; junction bases not matched to a gene: 2. Libraries were made using the immunoSEQ multiplex PCR assay. For the multiplex PCR, a mixture combining 60 forward primers for TCR Vbeta segments and 13 reverse primers for TCR Jbeta segments was used. A multiplex PCR assay on genomic DNA amplified the CDR3 region of rearranged TCR beta genes. The Illumina HiSeq System was used to sequence the amplified TCR beta libraries as 87-base-pair reads. Under the source paper's analysis protocol: In a later analysis, roughly 80 million unique TCR beta chains were counted across the roughly 670 repertoires, and roughly 10 million of these chains were shared by at least two donors. To remove PCR and sequencing errors, raw reads were error-corrected and collapsed into unique sequences using a nearest-neighbor algorithm that merged closely related sequences. CDR3 sequences were aligned to IMGT reference sequences to assign V, D and J gene segments. For a sequence to be retained, a match of at least six nucleotides to both a V gene segment and a J gene segment was required. Rearrangements were classified as productive when the CDR3 lacked stop codons and remained in frame with V and J, and all other rearrangements were classified as non-productive. Following IMGT convention, CDR3 was defined as the stretch from the second conserved V-encoded cysteine to the conserved J-encoded phenylalanine. Sequences without an unambiguous match to a single V gene segment were excluded from the earlier analysis of about 600 of the donors. An earlier analysis of fewer than 650 of the donors classified V segments as functional when productive rearrangements were above 56.7% and as segregating when the standard deviation between donors was above 5%. A statistical classification framework was developed to diagnose cytomegalovirus status using the catalog of TCR beta chain sequences. In a later analysis, V and J genes were assigned by comparing TCR nucleotide sequences against IMGT/GENE-DB human TR gene sequences. A later analysis assigned CDR3 sequences and most-parsimonious VDJ recombination scenarios with the TCRdist pipeline. In a later analysis, each TCR beta chain was defined by its CDR3 amino acid sequence together with its V-gene family, and reads without a unique V-gene family were excluded. A later analysis removed nearly 600 highly shared, low-generation-probability nucleotide sequences to deal with suspected cross-contamination and a sequencing artifact. In a later analysis, a clonal expansion index for each public chain was calculated from normalized within-repertoire ranks of inferred template counts. In a later analysis, generation probabilities were computed with a VDJ recombination model fitted to out-of-frame rearrangements, and the resulting probabilities were checked against IGoR. A later analysis scored TCR-TCR, TCR-HLA and TCR-CMV co-occurrence with hypergeometric tests, applying a repertoire-size bias correction to TCR pairs. To estimate false discovery rates, a later analysis permuted the HLA or CMV assignments 20 times. A later analysis grouped co-occurring TCRs with DBSCAN, adding TCRdist sequence similarity when clustering within HLA-allele-positive subsets. Repertoires with fewer than 30,000 or more than 120,000 public chains, plus five repertoires with anomalous nucleotide sharing, were excluded from co-occurrence clustering. TCRdb provides this immuneACCESS table in a form limited to in-frame rearrangements. Some clones are lacking; in checked studies, under half of them reflect an unresolved V gene, and why the rest are absent is not known. The DNA gave D and trimming, while V, J and clone size come from that table. The sample table contains about 93,000 clones; only one count was recorded for 60% to 80% of them. Roughly 1.9% of the sample belongs to the ten largest clones.

The cohort comprised some 730 healthy bone marrow donors. Cohort members were all nominally healthy when sampled, although unrecorded immune exposures were likely present. The donor was CMV seronegative and belonged to the group of 350 or so seronegative cohort members. A peripheral blood sample was collected from each donor, and TCR beta sequencing was performed on peripheral blood mononuclear cells. Genomic DNA was extracted from the blood cell samples with the Qiagen DNeasy Blood Extraction Kit. This clone turned up a few times. No cognate antigen has been identified for it. No base qualities exist here, and no much larger clone lies one base off it.

The sequencing sample was made of PBMCs. The rearrangement combines TRBV4-1 with TRBJ1-2; TRBD1 aligns with 8 central bases. The TCR was taken from a boy younger than 18 in good health and CMV-seronegative. CDR3 loop: CASSHRTGNYGYTF. The nucleotide sequence reads as follows: TGCGCCAGCAGCCACAGGACAGGGAACTATGGCTACACCTTC.